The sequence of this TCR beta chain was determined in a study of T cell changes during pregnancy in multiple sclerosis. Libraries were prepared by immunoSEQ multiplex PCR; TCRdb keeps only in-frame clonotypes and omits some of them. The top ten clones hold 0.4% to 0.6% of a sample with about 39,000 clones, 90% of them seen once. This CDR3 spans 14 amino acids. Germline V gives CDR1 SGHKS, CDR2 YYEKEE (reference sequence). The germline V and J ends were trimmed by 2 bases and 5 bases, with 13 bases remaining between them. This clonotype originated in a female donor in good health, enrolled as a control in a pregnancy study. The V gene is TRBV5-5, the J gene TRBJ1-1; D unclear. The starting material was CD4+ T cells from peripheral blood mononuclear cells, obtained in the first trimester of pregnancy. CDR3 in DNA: TGTGCCAGCAGCTTTCGGACTCGTTGGACTGAAGCTTTCTTT. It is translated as CASSFRTRWTEAFF.